The 6 T cell receptor beta chains given below trace back to one sample, sequenced in a study of cytomegalovirus exposure and HLA in healthy donors (dated by TCRdb to the late 2010s). To prepare the library, the immunoSEQ multiplex PCR assay was applied. For the multiplex PCR, a mixture combining 60 forward primers for TCR Vbeta segments and 13 reverse primers for TCR Jbeta segments was used. TCRdb limited this immuneACCESS table to in-frame rearrangements with V and J called. A share of clones is missing; checked studies link under half to unresolved V genes, and the rest is unexplained. Recorded for this sample are around 64,000 clones; 55% to 70% of them occurred a single time. Of the sample, 3% to 3.5% is held by the ten largest clones. The sequencing sample was made of PBMCs. These receptors were obtained from a woman between 45 and 65 years old in good health and CMV-seronegative.

This sequence joins TRBV7-2 and TRBJ2-2; D unresolved. The ends were cut back, 5 bases at V and 7 bases at J, with 11 bases in the middle. From germline, CDR1 is SGHTA and CDR2 FQGNSA. This CDR3 has 13 amino acids. For the CDR3, the DNA is TGTGCCAGCAGCCCGAGGAATGGCGGGGAGCTGTTTTTT. As protein: CASSPRNGGELFF.

This chain links TRBV4-1 with TRBJ2-3, with no clear D. Germline CDR1 reads MGHRA; CDR2 reads YSYEKL. The CDR3 runs to 13 residues. The V and J ends lost 2 bases and 2 bases respectively, with 5 bases between them. This chain's CDR3 is CASSQRFTDTQYF. The DNA for the CDR3 is TGCGCCAGCAGCCAACGGTTCACAGATACGCAGTATTTT.

The V call is TRBV7-9, the J call TRBJ1-2; 8 nucleotides line up with TRBD1. CDR3 length equals 15 residues. Germline trimming cut 1 base from V and 1 base from J; bases unmatched to any gene: 2. In germline, CDR1 is SEHNR, CDR2 FQNEAQ (reference sequence). The CDR3 reads CASSLGQGINYGYTF. For the CDR3, the DNA is TGTGCCAGCAGCTTAGGACAGGGGATTAACTATGGCTACACCTTC.

The genes are TRBV6-5 and TRBJ1-2, with 9 bases identical to TRBD1. This CDR3 region has 14 residues. V was clipped by 7 bases and J by 6 bases; unmatched bases: 9. From germline, CDR1 is MNHEY and CDR2 SVGAGI. This CDR3 is CASTTGQGWNGYTF. CDR3 in DNA: TGTGCCAGCACCACGGGACAGGGATGGAATGGCTACACCTTC.

This clone was detected only a few times. This chain connects TRBV7-3 to TRBJ2-2; the match to TRBD2 covers 8 bases. CDR3 length: 13 residues. The V segment lost 5 bases and the J segment 6 bases; nucleotides outside the gene matches: 2. Germline V CDR1 and CDR2: SGHTA, FQGTGA. CDR3 sequence reads: CASSPGRAGELFF. The CDR3 DNA follows: TGTGCCAGCAGCCCCGGGAGGGCCGGGGAGCTGTTTTTT.

The chain employs TRBV4-3 and TRBJ2-5; TRBD2 matches at 8 bases. The CDR3 contains 15 residues. The germline V gene has CDR1 LGHNA and CDR2 YSLEER. V gave up 4 bases and J gave up 4 bases; unmatched junction bases: 8. The CDR3, as DNA: TGCGCCAGCAGCCCCAGCGGGAGACCGCCAGAGACCCAGTACTTC. This gives the protein CASSPSGRPPETQYF.